This is a list of T cell receptor beta chains from one sample in a study of cytomegalovirus exposure and HLA in healthy donors. The table came from immunoSEQ multiplex PCR; TCRdb's copy has only in-frame clones and leaves some out. This sample has just over 150,000 clones, with approximately 84% found just once. Material for sequencing was PBMCs. The origin of the receptors is a man aged 18-30 years in good health and CMV-seropositive. The CDR3 runs from the conserved cysteine through the conserved F or W. D genes are given only for firm matches. Only part of the rows carry a size: once, few, many, or a class if the clone is expanded.

V	size	D	J	DNA	CDR3
TRBV6-6	.	TRBD1	TRBJ1-2	TGTGCCAGCAGTTACCCGGGGACAGACGGGCCGGCTGGCTACACCTTC	CASSYPGTDGPAGYTF
TRBV11-2	.	.	TRBJ1-2	TGTGCCAGCAGCAATACCGGGGTGAAAAACTATGGCTACACCTTC	CASSNTGVKNYGYTF
TRBV7-8	.	TRBD1	TRBJ1-2	TGTGCCAGCAGCGGTCCCGGGACAGGGAGCTATGGCTACACCTTC	CASSGPGTGSYGYTF
TRBV7-9	.	.	TRBJ2-5	TGTGCCAGCAGCTTCTACGAAGAGACCCAGTACTTC	CASSFYEETQYF
TRBV5-6	once	TRBD2	TRBJ2-3	TGTGCCAGCAGCTTCACTAGCGGGGGACCTAGCACAGATACGCAGTATTTT	CASSFTSGGPSTDTQYF
TRBV6-6	.	TRBD2	TRBJ2-1	TGTGCCAGCAGTAACTTGGGACTAGCGGGGGAAAATGAGCAGTTCTTC	CASSNLGLAGENEQFF
TRBV25-1	.	.	TRBJ2-3	TGTGCCAGCAGCAGGGTAACGAGCACAGATACGCAGTATTTT	CASSRVTSTDTQYF
TRBV5-1	.	TRBD2	TRBJ2-1	TGCGCCAGCAGCTTGCTGACTAGCGGGGGGACCAATGAGCAGTTCTTC	CASSLLTSGGTNEQFF
TRBV9	.	.	TRBJ2-1	TGTGCCAGCAGCGTAGGTGCGGGCGATGAGCAGTTCTTC	CASSVGAGDEQFF
TRBV27	.	TRBD1	TRBJ1-1	TGTGCCAGCAGGATGGGGACAGGGGGTACCATGAACACTGAAGCTTTCTTT	CASRMGTGGTMNTEAFF
TRBV2	.	.	TRBJ1-2	TGTGCCAGCAGCGAGAGAAGCGGGGTTAACTATGGCTACACCTTC	CASSERSGVNYGYTF
TRBV18	few	TRBD2	TRBJ2-5	TGTGCCAGCTCACCACCGGGACTAGCAGGCGAGACCCAGTACTTC	CASSPPGLAGETQYF
TRBV11-3	.	TRBD1	TRBJ2-7	TGTGCCAGCAGCTTAGTTCAGGGGGCGGCCTACGAGCAGTACTTC	CASSLVQGAAYEQYF
TRBV9	once	TRBD2	TRBJ2-3	TGTGCCAGCAGCGTAGAGCGGGGGGGGTTTAGCACAGATACGCAGTATTTT	CASSVERGGFSTDTQYF
TRBV2	once	TRBD1	TRBJ1-1	TGTGCCAGTGCATTACAGGGGGTTGGCGCTGAAGCTTTCTTT	CASALQGVGAEAFF
TRBV5-1	.	TRBD1	TRBJ2-1	TGCGCCAGCAGCTCCCGGACAGGGCGGGAAAATGAGCAGTTCTTC	CASSSRTGRENEQFF
TRBV19	.	.	TRBJ1-2	TGTGCCAGTAGTATGGGGGGTTTGGACTATGGCTACACCTTC	CASSMGGLDYGYTF
TRBV5-4	.	TRBD1	TRBJ1-4	TGTGCCAGCAGCTCGGACAGGGGGGATGAAAAACTGTTTTTT	CASSSDRGDEKLFF
TRBV19	.	.	TRBJ1-4	TGTGCCAGTAGTATCCGTTCAACTAATGAAAAACTGTTTTTT	CASSIRSTNEKLFF
TRBV5-6	.	.	TRBJ2-5	TGTGCCAGCAGCTTGCTGCGGGACCGAGAGACCCAGTACTTC	CASSLLRDRETQYF
TRBV11-3	.	TRBD2	TRBJ2-1	TGTGCCAGCAGCTCCGGGGGGACTACGAACAATGAGCAGTTCTTC	CASSSGGTTNNEQFF
TRBV30	.	.	TRBJ1-2	TGTGCCTGGAGTGTTCGTTATGGCTACACCTTC	CAWSVRYGYTF
TRBV6-6	.	.	TRBJ2-3	TGTGCCAGCAGTTACAACAGGGACGGAGGCACAGATACGCAGTATTTT	CASSYNRDGGTDTQYF